The entry that follows covers one T cell receptor (beta chain) sequence. Its antigen is currently unknown. Germline CDR1 KGHSH, CDR2 LQKENI. CDR3 length: 12 amino acids. Deletions cut 1 base from V and 3 bases from J, with 3 bases between. TCRdb recomputed calls from the 5' RACE reads with MiXCR, one row per CDR3 protein. The data hold around 340,000 distinct CDR3 sequences, with roughly 9% observed a single time. The data originate from a study of identical twins. Study-wide results and limits: The presence of invariant MAIT and iNKT cells could partly confound analyses of zero-insertion sequences.

This TCR was sampled from a woman aged 50 to 65 in good health. J is TRBJ2-5 and V is TRBV18; D call uncertain. The material sequenced was naive T cells sorted from blood. The CDR3 reads CASSPLEETQYF. The CDR3 DNA is TGTGCCAGCTCACCACTGGAAGAGACCCAGTACTTC.